The 19 T cell receptor beta chains listed next were all sequenced from one sample in a study of glioma-infiltrating T cells. Amplification of TCR alpha and beta CDR3 regions from RNA used iRepertoire nested multiplex PCR. One entry per CDR3 protein results from TCRdb running MiXCR on the multiplex PCR reads. The sample consists of about 400,000 distinct CDR3 sequences, 35% to 45% of them appearing once. Source material: glioma tissue, nonneoplastic brain tissue, or PBMCs (not recorded which). The source of these receptors is a human donor with low-grade glioma or glioblastoma, undergoing nonglioma brain surgery, or in good health (not recorded which).

Of note for this clonotype: This may be a read error, as it is one base from a much larger clone. The V gene is TRBV28, the J gene TRBJ1-1; maybe TRBD1 (6 bases). The CDR3 totals 15 residues. Germline values: CDR1 MDHEN, CDR2 SYDVKM. CDR3 sequence (DNA): TGTGCCAGCGGTTTGTGGCAGGGGAAGGACACTGAAGCTTTCTTT. Protein: CASGLWQGKDTEAFF.

On this clonotype: A read error may be the cause here, since a much bigger clone is one base away. The rearrangement uses TRBV27 and TRBJ2-1, with D possibly being TRBD2 (7 bases). The CDR3 runs 16 residues. V dropped 8 bases and J dropped 2 bases, with 19 bases sitting between them. From germline, CDR1 is MNHEY and CDR2 SMNVEV (reference sequence). This chain's CDR3 is CASGLLGGGAYNEQFF. CDR3 coding DNA: TGTGCCAGCGGTCTACTAGGAGGGGGGGCCTACAATGAGCAGTTCTTC.

V is TRBV19 and J is TRBJ2-2, with D hard to call. Germline CDR1 LNHDA, CDR2 SQIVND (reference sequence). V was clipped by 5 bases and J by 0 bases, with 10 bases between them. The CDR3 is 15 amino acids. The CDR3 DNA reads TGTGCCAGTAGTGTGAGCAGCGCGAACACCGGGGAGCTGTTTTTT. Encoded protein: CASSVSSANTGELFF.

The V gene is TRBV6-5, the J gene TRBJ1-1; no firm D call. CDR1 and CDR2 from the germline V gene are MNHEY and SVGAGI. V lost 8 bases and J lost 5, with 15 bases in between. The CDR3 totals 13 residues. The CDR3 DNA sequence: TGTGCCAGCGGTTTCCTGACCGAAACTGAAGCTTTCTTT. Its translation is CASGFLTETEAFF.

This clonotype has a handful of counts. The chain is built from TRBV7-2 and TRBJ2-1; 13 nucleotides align to TRBD2. V shed 1 base, J shed 12 bases, and the junction held 9 bases outside the gene matches. Germline V gene sequence: CDR1 SGHTA, CDR2 FQGNSA. The CDR3 totals 16 residues. The CDR3, as DNA: TGTGCCAGCAGCTTAGAACTAGCGGGAGGGCCGGGGGGGCAGTTCTTC. Translated, it gives CASSLELAGGPGGQFF.

The sample holds many counts of this clonotype. The CDR3 loop is CSARDPRLFPLHF. DNA for the CDR3: TGCAGTGCTAGAGATCCCCGACTCTTCCCCCTCCACTTT. The rearrangement links TRBV20-1 to TRBJ1-6; no clear D. With 0 bases removed from V and 13 bases from J, the gap between germline ends came to 13 bases. The CDR3 is made up of 13 amino acids. CDR1 and CDR2 (germline): DFQATT, SNEGSKA (reference sequence).

The chain links TRBV7-9 to TRBJ2-5, with 9 bases lining up with TRBD1. The CDR3 is made up of 15 amino acids. Germline assignment: CDR1 SEHNR and CDR2 FQNEAQ (reference sequence). V lost 4 bases, J lost 1 base, and 4 bases stayed unmatched. The CDR3 loop reads CASSSWDRAQETQYF. Here the CDR3 DNA reads TGTGCCAGCAGCTCATGGGACAGGGCCCAAGAGACCCAGTACTTC.

The rearrangement joins TRBV6-2 or TRBV6-3 to TRBJ2-2, with 8 bases fitting TRBD2. This CDR3 spans 15 amino acids. V dropped 8 bases and J dropped 4; count of bases not matched to a gene: 9. Germline-derived CDR1 and CDR2 are MNHEY and SVGEGT. The CDR3 is CASLKQRGFTGELFF. CDR3 bases: TGTGCCAGCCTCAAGCAGCGGGGGTTCACCGGGGAGCTGTTTTTT.

This clonotype turned up a few times. V is TRBV7-2 and J is TRBJ2-3; tentatively, D is TRBD2 (7 bases). Trimming removed 5 bases from V and 4 bases from J, with 16 bases in between. Looked up from germline, CDR1 is SGHTA and CDR2 is FQGNSA. The CDR3 covers 15 residues. CDR3 sequence reads: CASSPRGGWADTQYF. The CDR3 nucleotides are TGTGCCAGCAGCCCGAGGGGGGGCTGGGCAGATACGCAGTATTTT.

The chain couples TRBV10-2 to TRBJ2-7; TRBD2 agrees at 8 bases. The CDR3 totals 16 residues. Germline V gene sequence: CDR1 WSHSY, CDR2 SAAADI. Trimming removed 3 bases from V and 5 bases from J; junction bases left unmatched: 12. The CDR3 DNA reads as TGCGCCAGCAGTGAACGTAAAGCGGGAGAATCCCACGAGCAGTACTTC. Its translation is CASSERKAGESHEQYF.

This clonotype was counted between two and nine times. This chain uses TRBV7-6 with TRBJ1-5, with TRBD1 matching over 7 bases. V dropped 5 bases and J dropped 4; count of bases not matched to a gene: 8. Germline lookup yields CDR1 SGHVS and CDR2 FNYEAQ. The CDR3 is 15 amino acids. CDR3 protein: CASSNLRGMNQPQHF. The CDR3 DNA is TGTGCCAGCAGCAACCTCAGGGGGATGAATCAGCCCCAGCATTTT.

Regarding this clonotype: A read error may explain this, as a much larger clone is one base away. The chain links TRBV4-1 to TRBJ2-7; 8 bases line up with TRBD1. The CDR3 is 15 residues long. Germline CDR1 is MGHRA and CDR2 is YSYEKL. Germline trimming cut 1 base from V and 6 bases from J; bases unmatched to any gene: 8. This CDR3 is CASSQGRDRKAEQYF. The CDR3, as DNA: TGCGCCAGCAGCCAAGGCCGGGACAGGAAGGCCGAGCAGTACTTC.

The V gene is TRBV28, the J gene TRBJ2-1; 7 bases line up with TRBD2. CDR1 and CDR2 from the germline V gene are MDHEN and SYDVKM. The V gene end was trimmed by 5 bases and the J gene end by 8 bases; junction bases not matched to a gene: 15. This CDR3 has 16 amino acids. The CDR3 sequence: CASSPFWTRGEHEQFF. CDR3 coding DNA: TGTGCCAGCAGTCCGTTTTGGACTAGGGGTGAGCATGAGCAGTTCTTC.

This chain joins TRBV20-1 and TRBJ2-1, with 11 bases fitting TRBD2. V gave up 7 bases and J gave up 6 bases; unmatched junction bases: 14. Germline loops: CDR1 DFQATT, CDR2 SNEGSKA (reference sequence). This CDR3 region has 16 residues. CDR3 bases: TGCAGTGGTAGGACCCCGGGACTAGCGGCTACCAATGAGCAGTTCTTC. The encoded protein is CSGRTPGLAATNEQFF.

This chain uses TRBV2 with TRBJ2-1, with TRBD2 identical over 13 bases. Per germline, CDR1 SNHLY and CDR2 FYNNEI. The CDR3 sequence is 17 residues long. Unmatched junction bases numbered 13, after V lost 5 bases and J lost 9 bases. CDR3 amino acids: CASSLGLTSGRAGEQFF. CDR3 DNA: TGTGCCAGCAGTTTGGGACTTACTAGCGGGAGGGCCGGTGAGCAGTTCTTC.

The chain is built from TRBV7-2 and TRBJ2-7, with 7 bases aligning to TRBD1. Germline CDR1 and CDR2: SGHTA and FQGNSA. The CDR3 sequence is 13 residues long. Trimming removed 8 bases from V and 7 bases from J; junction bases left unmatched: 11. In nucleotides, the CDR3 is TGTGCCAGCTCTCCGACAGGGTTTTGGGAGCAGTACTTC. Translation gives CASSPTGFWEQYF.

The CDR3 sequence: CASSPFGTGFKGNQPQHF. The CDR3 nucleotides are TGTGCCAGCAGCCCATTCGGGACAGGGTTTAAGGGCAATCAGCCCCAGCATTTT. This sequence joins TRBV6-2 or TRBV6-3 and TRBJ1-5; 9 nucleotides match TRBD1. The V segment lost 6 bases and the J segment 2 bases; nucleotides outside the gene matches: 14. The germline CDR1 and CDR2 sequences are MNHEY and SVGEGT. The CDR3 runs to 18 residues.

This clonotype was counted a few times. J is TRBJ1-2 and V is TRBV4-2; unclear D gene. Trimming shortened V by 1 base and J by 4 bases, and 10 bases separated the two germline ends. The CDR3 has 14 residues. CDR1 is LGHNA and CDR2 is YNFKEQ in the germline V gene. The CDR3: CASSQVCDFYGYTF. The CDR3 DNA reads TGTGCCAGCAGCCAAGTGTGCGATTTCTATGGCTACACCTTC.

Comment on this clonotype: Relative to the germline gene, one junction end is altered; a read error may explain this. The J gene is TRBJ2-1, the V gene TRBV20-1; 8 bases match TRBD2. Germline V gene lookup returns CDR1 DFQATT and CDR2 SNEGSKA (reference sequence). CDR3 length: 14 residues. This chain's CDR3 is CSANGLAWSNEQFF. CDR3 nucleotides: TGCAGTGCTAATGGACTAGCTTGGTCCAATGAGCAGTTTTTC.